The sequence of this T cell receptor (beta chain) was determined in a study of blood T cells in healthy people across ages. Overall study context: T cells yielded about one barcoded beta molecule per two cells through template switching. Findings and limits, study-wide: TCR beta diversity correlated strongly with naive T cell percentage.

The CDR3 has 13 amino acids. The germline V gene encodes CDR1 DFQATT and CDR2 SNEGSKA (reference sequence). V gave up 0 bases and J gave up 4 bases, with 9 bases separating them. This clonotype was picked up many times. Its specificity is unknown. Primers used in a second PCR of about 6 to 11 cycles were a sample-barcoded 5' primer and a J-beta primer mix. A 12-random-nucleotide template-switch adaptor tagged each cDNA molecule. TCRdb passed the 5' RACE reads through MiXCR, listing each CDR3 protein once. The profile covers some 670,000 distinct CDR3 sequences, with 52% appearing a single time and roughly 13% taken by the ten largest.

The clonotype was recovered from a woman older than 75 in good health. V usage is TRBV20-1 and J usage is TRBJ1-2; D perhaps matches TRBD1 (5 bases). Sequencing was carried out using blood. This chain's CDR3 is CSARDWRGYGYTF. DNA for the CDR3: TGCAGTGCTAGAGACTGGAGGGGCTATGGCTACACCTTC.